The present TCR beta chain was sequenced within a study of blood T cell repertoires in COVID-19. Study-level background: The United States, Italy and Spain supplied acute and convalescent COVID-19 samples.

Profiled with immunoSEQ multiplex PCR; TCRdb holds only in-frame clones, not every one. The repertoire holds over 250,000 clones, with more than 75% as singletons. The CDR3 is 16 amino acids. The V gene end was trimmed by 0 bases and the J gene end by 1 base; junction bases not matched to a gene: 4. The germline V gene has CDR1 MNHEY and CDR2 SVGAGI. Sequences were obtained from peripheral blood. The V gene is TRBV6-5, the J gene TRBJ2-3; 7 positions agree with TRBD1. This clonotype originated in a woman between 45 and 60 years old with acute or convalescent COVID-19. The chain's CDR3 is CASSYSGQARTDTQYF. The CDR3 coding sequence is TGTGCCAGCAGTTACTCAGGACAGGCTCGCACAGATACGCAGTATTTT.